The subject of this entry is one TCR beta chain. Its antigen remains unidentified. The study ran its PCR with 60 Vbeta and 13 Jbeta primers. The repertoire was sequenced with immunoSEQ multiplex PCR; TCRdb's copy has only in-frame clones and lacks some. The sample has approximately 300,000 clones, over 70% seen once. The CDR3 length is 17 residues. Germline CDR1 is SEHNR and CDR2 is FQNEAQ (reference sequence). Trimming shortened V by 1 base and J by 3 bases, and 18 bases separated the two germline ends. The sample belongs to a study of cytomegalovirus exposure and HLA in healthy donors. Notes on the study in general: As was reported, the classifier diagnosed cytomegalovirus status with high specificity and sensitivity. TCR beta V segments were, for the most part, productive about 90% or about 30% of the time in an earlier analysis. Highest at DRB1 and lowest at HLA-C, TCR association rates differed among HLA loci in a later analysis.

This TCR was sampled from a girl aged 2 to 9 in good health and CMV-seronegative. Sequenced sample: PBMCs. V gene TRBV7-9 combines with J gene TRBJ1-1; a possible D gene is TRBD1 (6 bases). DNA of the CDR3: TGTGCCAGCAGCTTAGGCCCGGCGGGGGCTATGGACACTGAAGCTTTCTTT. Protein: CASSLGPAGAMDTEAFF.